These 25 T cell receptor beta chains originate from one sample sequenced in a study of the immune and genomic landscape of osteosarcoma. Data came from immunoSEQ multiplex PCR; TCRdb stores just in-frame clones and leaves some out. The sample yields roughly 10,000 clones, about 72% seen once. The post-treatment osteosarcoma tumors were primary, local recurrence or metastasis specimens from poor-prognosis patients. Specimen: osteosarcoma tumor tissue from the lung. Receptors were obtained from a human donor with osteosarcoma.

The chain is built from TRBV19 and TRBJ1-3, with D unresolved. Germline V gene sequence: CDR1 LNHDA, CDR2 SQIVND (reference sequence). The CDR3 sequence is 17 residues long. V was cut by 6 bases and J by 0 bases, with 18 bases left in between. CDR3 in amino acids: CASREIRHGHSGNTIYF. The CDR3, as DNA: TGTGCCAGTAGAGAGATCCGGCACGGCCACTCTGGAAACACCATATATTTT.

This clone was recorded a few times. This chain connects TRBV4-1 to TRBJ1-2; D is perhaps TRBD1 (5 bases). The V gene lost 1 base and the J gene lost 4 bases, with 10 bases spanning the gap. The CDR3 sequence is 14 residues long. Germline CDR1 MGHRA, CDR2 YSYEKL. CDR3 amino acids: CASSQVYRGYGYTF. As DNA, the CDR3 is TGCGCCAGCAGCCAAGTCTATAGGGGCTATGGCTACACCTTC.

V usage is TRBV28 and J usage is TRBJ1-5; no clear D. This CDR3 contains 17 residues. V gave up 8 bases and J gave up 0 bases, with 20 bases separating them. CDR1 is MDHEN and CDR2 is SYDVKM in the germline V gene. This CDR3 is CASHSGLLKYSNQPQHF. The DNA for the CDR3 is TGTGCCAGCCATTCGGGCCTCCTTAAGTATAGCAATCAGCCCCAGCATTTT. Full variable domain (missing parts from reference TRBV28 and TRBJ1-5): DVKVTQSSRYLVKRTGEKVFLECVQDMDHENMFWYRQDPGLGLRLIYFSYDVKMKEKGDIPEGYSVSREKKERFSLILESASTNQTSMYLCASHSGLLKYSNQPQHFGDGTRLSIL.

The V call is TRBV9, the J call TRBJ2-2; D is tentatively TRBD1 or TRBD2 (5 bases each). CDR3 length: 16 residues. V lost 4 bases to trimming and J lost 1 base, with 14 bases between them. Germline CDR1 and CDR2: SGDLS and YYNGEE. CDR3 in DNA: TGTGCCAGCAGCACCCGTGGGGACGGGAACACCGGGGAGCTGTTTTTT. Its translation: CASSTRGDGNTGELFF.

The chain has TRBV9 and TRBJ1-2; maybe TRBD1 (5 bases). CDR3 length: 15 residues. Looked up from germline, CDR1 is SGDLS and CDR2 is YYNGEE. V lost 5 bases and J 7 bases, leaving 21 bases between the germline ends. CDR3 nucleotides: TGTGCCAGCAGTGTGTTCGGGGAGGGGAATGGTGGCTACACCTTC. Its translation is CASSVFGEGNGGYTF. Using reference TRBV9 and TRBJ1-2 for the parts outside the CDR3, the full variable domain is DSGVTQTPKHLITATGQRVTLRCSPRSGDLSVYWYQQSLDQGLQFLIQYYNGEERAKGNILERFSAQQFPDLHSELNLSSLELGDSALYFCASSVFGEGNGGYTFGSGTRLTVV.

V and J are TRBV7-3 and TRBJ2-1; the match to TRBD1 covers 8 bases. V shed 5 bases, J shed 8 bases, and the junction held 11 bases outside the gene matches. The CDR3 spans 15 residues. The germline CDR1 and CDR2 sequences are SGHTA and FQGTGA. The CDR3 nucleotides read TGTGCCAGCAGCGATTCAGGGGGCCGTCAGTATGAGCAGTTCTTC. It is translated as CASSDSGGRQYEQFF.

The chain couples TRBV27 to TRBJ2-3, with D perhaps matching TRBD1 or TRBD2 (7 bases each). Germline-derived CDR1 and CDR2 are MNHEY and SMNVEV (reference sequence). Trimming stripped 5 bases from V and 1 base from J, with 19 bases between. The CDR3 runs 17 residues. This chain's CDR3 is CASSPRGGWGGTDTQYF. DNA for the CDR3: TGTGCCAGCAGTCCCAGGGGGGGATGGGGAGGCACAGATACGCAGTATTTT.

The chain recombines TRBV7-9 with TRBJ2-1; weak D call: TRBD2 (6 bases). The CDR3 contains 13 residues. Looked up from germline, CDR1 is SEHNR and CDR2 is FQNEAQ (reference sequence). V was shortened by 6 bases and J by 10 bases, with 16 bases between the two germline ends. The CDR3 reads CASSPTGTSEQFF. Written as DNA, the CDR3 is TGTGCCAGCAGTCCTACCGGGACTTCCGAGCAGTTCTTC.

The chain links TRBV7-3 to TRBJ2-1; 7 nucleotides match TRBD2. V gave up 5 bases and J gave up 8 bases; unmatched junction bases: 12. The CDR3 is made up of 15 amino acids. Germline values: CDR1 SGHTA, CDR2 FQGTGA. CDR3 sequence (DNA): TGTGCCAGCAGCCAAAGCGGGGTTGGAGTGGATGAGCAGTTCTTC. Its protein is CASSQSGVGVDEQFF.

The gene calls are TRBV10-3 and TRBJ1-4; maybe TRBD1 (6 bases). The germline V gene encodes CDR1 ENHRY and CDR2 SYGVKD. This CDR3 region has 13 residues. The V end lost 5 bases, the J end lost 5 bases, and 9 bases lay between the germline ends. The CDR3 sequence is CAISQGSNEKLFF. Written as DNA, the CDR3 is TGTGCCATCAGTCAGGGGTCGAATGAAAAACTGTTTTTT.

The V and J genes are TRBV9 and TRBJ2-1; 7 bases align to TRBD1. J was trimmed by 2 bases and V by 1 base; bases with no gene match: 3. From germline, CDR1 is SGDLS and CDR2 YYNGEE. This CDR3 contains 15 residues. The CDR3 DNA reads TGTGCCAGCAGCGTATATCAGGGGGCCTACAATGAGCAGTTCTTC. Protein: CASSVYQGAYNEQFF. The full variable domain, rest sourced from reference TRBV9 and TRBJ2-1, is DSGVTQTPKHLITATGQRVTLRCSPRSGDLSVYWYQQSLDQGLQFLIQYYNGEERAKGNILERFSAQQFPDLHSELNLSSLELGDSALYFCASSVYQGAYNEQFFGPGTRLTVL.

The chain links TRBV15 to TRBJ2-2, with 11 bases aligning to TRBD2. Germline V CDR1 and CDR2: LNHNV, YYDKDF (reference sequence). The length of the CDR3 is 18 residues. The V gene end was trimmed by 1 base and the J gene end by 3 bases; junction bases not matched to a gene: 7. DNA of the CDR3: TGTGCCACCAGCAGAGGGCTAGCGGGAGGTTGGGACACCGGGGAGCTGTTTTTT. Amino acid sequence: CATSRGLAGGWDTGELFF.

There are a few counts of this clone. The CDR3 sequence is CATSLGISYEQYF. CDR3 coding DNA: TGTGCCACCTCCCTGGGCATCTCCTACGAGCAGTACTTC. The rearrangement uses TRBV2 and TRBJ2-7; no clear D gene. There are 13 residues in the CDR3. CDR1 is SNHLY, CDR2 FYNNEI, per germline. V was clipped by 10 bases and J by 0 bases, with 13 bases between them.

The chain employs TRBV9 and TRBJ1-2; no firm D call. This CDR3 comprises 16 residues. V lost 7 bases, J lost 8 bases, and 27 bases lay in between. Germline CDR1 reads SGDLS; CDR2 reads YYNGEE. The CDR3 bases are TGTGCCAGCCGCGAGGGTAGCGGCAGTCCTATGTCGGGCTACACCTTC. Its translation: CASREGSGSPMSGYTF.

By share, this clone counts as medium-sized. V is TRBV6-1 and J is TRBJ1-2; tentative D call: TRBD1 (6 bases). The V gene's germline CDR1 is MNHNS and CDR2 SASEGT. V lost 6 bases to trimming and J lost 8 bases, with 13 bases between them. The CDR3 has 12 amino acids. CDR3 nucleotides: TGTGCCAGCAGGAAGGTACAGGGAGGCTACACCTTC. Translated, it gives CASRKVQGGYTF.

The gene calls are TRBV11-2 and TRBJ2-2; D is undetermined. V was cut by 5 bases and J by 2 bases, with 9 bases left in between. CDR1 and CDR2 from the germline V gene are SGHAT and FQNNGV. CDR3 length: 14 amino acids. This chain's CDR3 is CASSPGVNTGELFF. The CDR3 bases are TGTGCCAGCAGCCCCGGAGTAAACACCGGGGAGCTGTTTTTT.

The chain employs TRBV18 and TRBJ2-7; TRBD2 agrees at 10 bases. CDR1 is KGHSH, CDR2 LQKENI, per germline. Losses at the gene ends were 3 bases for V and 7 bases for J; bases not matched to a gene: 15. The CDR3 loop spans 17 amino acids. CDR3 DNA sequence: TGTGCCAGCTCACCGACCGGGACAGCTAGCGGGAGAAGGGAGCAGTACTTC. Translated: CASSPTGTASGRREQYF.

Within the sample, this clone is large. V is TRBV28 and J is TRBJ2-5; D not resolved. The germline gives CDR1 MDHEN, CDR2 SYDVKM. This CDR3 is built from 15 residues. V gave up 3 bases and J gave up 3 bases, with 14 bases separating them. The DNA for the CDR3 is TGTGCCAGCAGTTTGGCGCGGAAGCAGAAAGAGACCCAGTACTTC. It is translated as CASSLARKQKETQYF.

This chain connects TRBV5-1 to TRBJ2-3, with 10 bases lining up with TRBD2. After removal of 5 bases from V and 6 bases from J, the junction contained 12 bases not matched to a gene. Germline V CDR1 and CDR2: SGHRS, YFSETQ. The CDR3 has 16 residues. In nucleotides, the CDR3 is TGCGCCAGCAGGATGGGGCCAGCGGGAGGGGCGGATACGCAGTATTTT. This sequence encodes CASRMGPAGGADTQYF.

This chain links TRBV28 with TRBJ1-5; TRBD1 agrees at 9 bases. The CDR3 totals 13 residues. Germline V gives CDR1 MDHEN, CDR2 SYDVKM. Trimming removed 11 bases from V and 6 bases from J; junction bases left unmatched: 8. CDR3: CAGQTGGGQPQHF. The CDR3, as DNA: TGTGCCGGACAGACAGGGGGAGGTCAGCCCCAGCATTTT. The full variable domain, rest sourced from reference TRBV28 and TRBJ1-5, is DVKVTQSSRYLVKRTGEKVFLECVQDMDHENMFWYRQDPGLGLRLIYFSYDVKMKEKGDIPEGYSVSREKKERFSLILESASTNQTSMYLCAGQTGGGQPQHFGDGTRLSIL.

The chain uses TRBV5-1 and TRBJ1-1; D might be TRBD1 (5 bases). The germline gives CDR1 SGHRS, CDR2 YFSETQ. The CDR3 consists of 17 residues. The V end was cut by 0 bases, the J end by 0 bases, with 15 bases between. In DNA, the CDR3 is TGCGCCAGCAGCTTGGCCACGGGGGGGATCGTGAACACTGAAGCTTTCTTT. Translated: CASSLATGGIVNTEAFF.

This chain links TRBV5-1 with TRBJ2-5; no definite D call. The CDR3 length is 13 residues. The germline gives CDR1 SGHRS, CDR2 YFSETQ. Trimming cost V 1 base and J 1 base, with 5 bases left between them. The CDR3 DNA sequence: TGCGCCAGCAGCTTGACAGTCCAAGAGACCCAGTACTTC. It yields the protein CASSLTVQETQYF.

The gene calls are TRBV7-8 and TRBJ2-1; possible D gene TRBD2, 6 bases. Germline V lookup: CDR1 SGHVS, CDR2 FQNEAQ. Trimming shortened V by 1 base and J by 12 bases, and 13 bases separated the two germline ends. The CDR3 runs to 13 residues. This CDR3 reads CASSLVLGRGQFF. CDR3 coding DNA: TGTGCCAGCAGCTTAGTGCTGGGGCGGGGGCAGTTCTTC.

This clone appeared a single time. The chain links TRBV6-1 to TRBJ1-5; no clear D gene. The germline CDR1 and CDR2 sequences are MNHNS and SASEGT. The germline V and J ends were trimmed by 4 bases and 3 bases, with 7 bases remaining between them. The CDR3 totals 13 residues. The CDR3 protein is CASSVQTNQPQHF. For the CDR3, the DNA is TGTGCCAGCAGTGTCCAAACCAATCAGCCCCAGCATTTT.

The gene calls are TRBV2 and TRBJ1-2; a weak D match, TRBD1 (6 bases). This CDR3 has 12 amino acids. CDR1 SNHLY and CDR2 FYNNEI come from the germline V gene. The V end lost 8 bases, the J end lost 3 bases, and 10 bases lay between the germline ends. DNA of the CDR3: TGTGCCAGCCCGCAGGGGTACTATGGCTACACCTTC. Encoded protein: CASPQGYYGYTF.